The 25 T cell receptor beta chains reported below all come from one sample, sequenced in a study of cytomegalovirus exposure and HLA in healthy donors. PCR involved 60 Vbeta and 13 Jbeta primers. Profiled with immunoSEQ multiplex PCR; TCRdb holds only in-frame clones, not every one. The sample has 95,000 to 150,000 clones; over 80% are singletons. Sequenced: PBMCs. The receptors originated from a man between 18 and 35 years old in good health and CMV-seropositive.

This clone was found once. The chain links TRBV15 to TRBJ1-4, with 8 bases identical to TRBD1. The CDR3 consists of 15 residues. Trimming removed 0 bases from V and 5 bases from J; junction bases left unmatched: 2. Germline-derived CDR1 and CDR2 are LNHNV and YYDKDF (reference sequence). DNA of the CDR3: TGTGCCACCAGCAGAGATAGGACAGGGAATGAAAAACTGTTTTTT. It encodes CATSRDRTGNEKLFF.

The genes are TRBV10-1 and TRBJ2-3; 9 bases map to TRBD2. The CDR3 extends over 15 amino acids. After removal of 6 bases from V and 1 base from J, the junction contained 5 bases not matched to a gene. Germline CDR1 and CDR2: WNHNN and SYGVQD (reference sequence). CDR3 nucleotides: TGCGCCAGCAGAGCCGGGACTAGCCGCACAGATACGCAGTATTTT. Translating gives CASRAGTSRTDTQYF.

V gene TRBV19 combines with J gene TRBJ1-1; a weak D match, TRBD1 (6 bases). CDR3 length: 15 residues. Trimming pared 5 bases from V and 4 bases from J, leaving 17 bases between. From germline, CDR1 is LNHDA and CDR2 SQIVND (reference sequence). The CDR3 DNA sequence: TGTGCCAGTAGTCCGGACAGAAAAGGGGGCACTGAAGCTTTCTTT. The encoded protein is CASSPDRKGGTEAFF.

This CDR3 reads CASSWEGVHNEQFF. The CDR3 coding sequence is TGTGCCAGCAGTTGGGAAGGGGTTCACAATGAGCAGTTCTTC. The V and J genes are TRBV9 and TRBJ2-1, with D perhaps matching TRBD1 (5 bases). Trimming stripped 5 bases from V and 5 bases from J, with 14 bases between. Germline CDR1 reads SGDLS; CDR2 reads YYNGEE. CDR3 length: 14 amino acids.

The chain carries TRBV28 and TRBJ1-5, with 7 bases identical to TRBD1. Germline V gene lookup returns CDR1 MDHEN and CDR2 SYDVKM. The V gene end was trimmed by 5 bases and the J gene end by 7 bases; junction bases not matched to a gene: 11. The CDR3 is 15 residues long. CDR3 DNA sequence: TGTGCCAGCAGTCTCCCTCAGGGGGGAGTACAGCCCCAGCATTTT. It encodes CASSLPQGGVQPQHF.

This clone occurred once. The V and J genes are TRBV6-6 and TRBJ1-6; 9 bases match TRBD1. The germline V gene has CDR1 MNHNY and CDR2 SVGAGI (reference sequence). Trimming took 5 bases from V and 9 from J; bases not matched to a gene: 8. CDR3 size: 15 residues. This CDR3 reads CASSLEGTGSSPLHF. DNA of the CDR3: TGTGCCAGCAGTCTGGAGGGGACAGGGAGTTCACCCCTCCACTTT.

This chain connects TRBV6-1 to TRBJ1-2, with TRBD1 matching over 8 bases. V dropped 6 bases and J dropped 4; count of bases not matched to a gene: 10. CDR1 is MNHNS, CDR2 SASEGT, per germline. CDR3 size: 15 residues. CDR3 residues: CASRSTGTGSYGYTF. CDR3 nucleotide sequence: TGTGCCAGCAGGAGCACCGGGACAGGTTCCTATGGCTACACCTTC.

The V call is TRBV27, the J call TRBJ1-2; D unresolved. V lost 2 bases, J lost 4 bases, and 17 bases lay in between. The CDR3 totals 16 residues. The germline gives CDR1 MNHEY, CDR2 SMNVEV (reference sequence). The CDR3 loop is CASSLEGLGGPYGYTF. The CDR3 DNA reads TGTGCCAGCAGTTTAGAAGGGCTCGGCGGGCCCTATGGCTACACCTTC.

The chain uses TRBV6-5 and TRBJ1-5; D is ambiguous. The CDR3 sequence is 13 residues long. The germline CDR1 and CDR2 sequences are MNHEY and SVGAGI. V was pared by 5 bases and J by 4 bases, with 9 bases between. Here the CDR3 DNA reads TGTGCCAGCAGTCACGGGTCAAATCAGCCCCAGCATTTT. Amino acids: CASSHGSNQPQHF.

The chain joins TRBV7-6 to TRBJ1-5, with TRBD1 identical over 9 bases. Germline assignment: CDR1 SGHVS and CDR2 FNYEAQ. This CDR3 is built from 15 residues. V lost 4 bases, J lost 5 bases, and 6 bases stayed unmatched. CDR3 sequence reads: CASSSGQGLYQPQHF. In nucleotides, the CDR3 is TGTGCCAGCAGCTCTGGACAGGGGCTTTATCAGCCCCAGCATTTT.

The V gene is TRBV19, the J gene TRBJ2-3; possibly TRBD1 for D (6 bases). Germline assignment: CDR1 LNHDA and CDR2 SQIVND (reference sequence). The CDR3 is made up of 13 amino acids. The V gene lost 8 bases and the J gene lost 3 bases, with 12 bases spanning the gap. The CDR3 here is CASRWGQTDTQYF. CDR3 coding DNA: TGTGCCAGTCGTTGGGGGCAGACAGATACGCAGTATTTT.

The rearrangement uses TRBV18 and TRBJ2-7; 7 bases fit TRBD1. Germline V gives CDR1 KGHSH, CDR2 LQKENI. Trimming took 6 bases from V and 3 from J; bases not matched to a gene: 8. The CDR3 covers 14 residues. CDR3 protein: CASSLNRQGYEQYF. In DNA form, the CDR3 reads TGTGCCAGCTCCCTTAACAGACAGGGCTACGAGCAGTACTTC.

CDR3 amino acids: CASSTGLPTDTQYF. CDR3 DNA: TGCGCCAGCAGTACGGGACTTCCCACAGATACGCAGTATTTT. This sequence joins TRBV10-1 and TRBJ2-3, with D perhaps matching TRBD2 (6 bases). Trimming left V 5 bases short and J 2 bases short, with 11 bases between. CDR1 and CDR2 (germline): WNHNN, SYGVQD (reference sequence). The CDR3 totals 14 residues.

There are a few counts of this clone. This chain uses TRBV4-1 with TRBJ2-1, with no clear D. The germline gives CDR1 MGHRA, CDR2 YSYEKL. This CDR3 is 16 amino acids long. Trimming pared 2 bases from V and 5 bases from J, leaving 16 bases between. As DNA, the CDR3 is TGCGCCAGCAGCCAACCTGGTAGAGGAAACGACAATGAGCAGTTCTTC. Its protein product is CASSQPGRGNDNEQFF.

On this clone: The conserved closing phenylalanine or tryptophan is absent in this CDR3, likely reflecting a read error. The J gene is TRBJ2-7, the V gene TRBV28; D is unclear. The CDR3 extends over 13 amino acids. CDR1 is MDHEN and CDR2 is SYDVKM in the germline V gene. V was shortened by 7 bases and J by 3 bases, with 13 bases between the two germline ends. This CDR3 is CASTPTLGYEQYL. DNA of the CDR3: TGTGCCAGCACCCCCACCCTGGGCTACGAGCAGTACCTC.

The sample holds one count of this clone. The rearrangement links TRBV5-1 to TRBJ1-2, with no clear D. Germline V gene sequence: CDR1 SGHRS, CDR2 YFSETQ. V dropped 4 bases and J dropped 4 bases, with 8 bases sitting between them. There are 12 residues in the CDR3. The CDR3 coding sequence is TGCGCCAGCAGCGAAGCCTCCTATGGCTACACCTTC. Protein: CASSEASYGYTF. Supplemented by reference TRBV5-1 and TRBJ1-2, the full variable domain reads KAGVTQTPRYLIKTRGQQVTLSCSPISGHRSVSWYQQTPGQGLQFLFEYFSETQRNKGNFPGRFSGRQFSNSRSEMNVSTLELGDSALYLCASSEASYGYTFGSGTRLTVV.

The V call is TRBV19, the J call TRBJ2-3; 7 bases are a match to TRBD1. The CDR3 totals 14 residues. Germline V CDR1 and CDR2: LNHDA, SQIVND (reference sequence). V was pared by 8 bases and J by 1 base, with 6 bases of the junction left unmatched. CDR3 residues: CASQQGPGTDTQYF. The CDR3 bases are TGTGCCAGTCAACAGGGGCCGGGCACAGATACGCAGTATTTT.

This chain uses TRBV19 with TRBJ2-7; D not certain. The germline gives CDR1 LNHDA, CDR2 SQIVND (reference sequence). The V gene lost 1 base and the J gene lost 0 bases, with 7 bases spanning the gap. There are 14 residues in the CDR3. Here the CDR3 reads CASSIGQVSYEQYF. CDR3 bases: TGTGCCAGTAGTATAGGGCAGGTCTCCTACGAGCAGTACTTC.

V gene TRBV2 combines with J gene TRBJ2-2; 9 bases match TRBD2. The CDR3 sequence is 18 residues long. V was clipped by 8 bases and J by 0 bases; unmatched bases: 13. The V gene's germline CDR1 is SNHLY and CDR2 FYNNEI. The CDR3 loop reads CASSWGLAGASNTGELFF. The CDR3 DNA reads TGTGCCAGCTCCTGGGGGTTAGCGGGGGCTTCGAACACCGGGGAGCTGTTTTTT.

The rearrangement joins TRBV7-2 to TRBJ2-2; D might be TRBD1 (5 bases). The CDR3 sequence is 16 residues long. The germline CDR1 and CDR2 sequences are SGHTA and FQGNSA. Between the trimmed V and J ends, which lost 4 bases and 1 base, there was a span of 13 bases. The CDR3 sequence: CASSYTDIRNTGELFF. In DNA form, the CDR3 reads TGTGCCAGCAGCTACACGGACATAAGGAACACCGGGGAGCTGTTTTTT.

This clone was recorded only once. The CDR3 bases are TGTGCCAGCGCGGGGTTAGCGGGGAACAATGAGCAGTTCTTC. Its translation: CASAGLAGNNEQFF. V usage is TRBV7-8 and J usage is TRBJ2-1; 8 bases match TRBD2. Germline V gene data show CDR1 as SGHVS and CDR2 as FQNEAQ. Trimming cost V 8 bases and J 5 bases; bases outside gene matches: 8. The CDR3 runs to 14 residues.

With respect to this clone: At one end, the junction sequence differs from germline, possibly due to a read error. The J gene is TRBJ2-1, the V gene TRBV7-6; 10 nucleotides agree with TRBD2. This CDR3 has 14 amino acids. Looked up from germline, CDR1 is SGHVS and CDR2 is FNYEAQ. In DNA form, the CDR3 reads TGTGCCAGCAGCCTAGCGGGGGCCCAAAATGAGCAGTTCTTC. This sequence encodes CASSLAGAQNEQFF.

The chain joins TRBV7-2 to TRBJ1-1; 8 bases are shared with TRBD1. Germline-derived CDR1 and CDR2 are SGHTA and FQGNSA. V was clipped by 5 bases and J by 1 base; unmatched bases: 6. The CDR3 runs to 15 residues. DNA of the CDR3: TGTGCCAGCAGCGTAGGACAGGGACGGAACACTGAAGCTTTCTTT. As protein: CASSVGQGRNTEAFF. The full variable domain, rest sourced from reference TRBV7-2 and TRBJ1-1, is GAGVSQSPSNKVTEKGKDVELRCDPISGHTALYWYRQSLGQGLEFLIYFQGNSAPDKSGLPSDRFSAERTGGSVSTLTIQRTQQEDSAVYLCASSVGQGRNTEAFFGQGTRLTVV.

J is TRBJ2-3 and V is TRBV5-1; 8 bases agree with TRBD2. The junction had 16 bases not matched to a gene; V was cut back by 0 bases and J by 10 bases. Germline V gene data show CDR1 as SGHRS and CDR2 as YFSETQ. The CDR3 totals 17 residues. The CDR3 nucleotides are TGCGCCAGCAGCTTGGAATTGCGGGGGGTCGCACCGGGGGCGCAGTATTTT. Protein: CASSLELRGVAPGAQYF.

This chain connects TRBV6-6 to TRBJ1-5; 7 nucleotides align to TRBD1. Germline assignment: CDR1 MNHNY and CDR2 SVGAGI (reference sequence). This CDR3 spans 14 amino acids. V lost 5 bases, J lost 0 bases, and 1 base stayed unmatched. The CDR3 region has the DNA TGTGCCAGCAGTCGGGACAGTAGCAATCAGCCCCAGCATTTT. The encoded protein is CASSRDSSNQPQHF.